Below, 17 T cell receptor beta chains from the same sample are listed, as sequenced in a study of T cells in Graves' hyperthyroidism and ophthalmopathy. The investigators amplified TCR beta CDR3 regions from RNA transcripts. Carried out on the TCR CDR3, a first-round RT-PCR used the HTBI primer set. TCRdb called the multiplex PCR reads again in MiXCR, with one record for every CDR3 protein. The sample has more than 650,000 distinct CDR3 sequences; about 15% are singletons. The sequenced sample consisted of blood. The receptors were gathered from a woman under 30 with Graves' hyperthyroidism.

As regards this clonotype: This may stem from a read error, because a much larger clone lies one nucleotide away. The chain carries TRBV20-1 and TRBJ2-7; D is unresolved. This CDR3 comprises 11 residues. Deletions cut 2 bases from V and 7 bases from J, with 9 bases between. The germline V gene has CDR1 DFQATT and CDR2 SNEGSKA (reference sequence). CDR3 region: CSARQRDEQYF. CDR3 bases: TGCAGTGCTAGACAAAGGGATGAGCAGTACTTC.

This clonotype appeared many times. The DNA of the CDR3 is TGTGCCTGGAGTGATACTGCAGTCTCGGGAAACACCATATATTTT. It is translated as CAWSDTAVSGNTIYF. The rearrangement joins TRBV30 to TRBJ1-3; D is undetermined. Germline CDR1 reads GTSNPN; CDR2 reads SVGIG (reference sequence). This CDR3 has 15 amino acids. V lost 1 base and J lost 4, with 14 bases in between.

The chain has TRBV19 and TRBJ1-1, with TRBD1 identical over 8 bases. Trimming took 5 bases from V and 3 from J; bases not matched to a gene: 5. CDR1 and CDR2 (germline): LNHDA, SQIVND (reference sequence). The CDR3 contains 14 residues. The CDR3 reads CASSAQGADTEAFF. In nucleotides, the CDR3 is TGTGCCAGTAGTGCCCAGGGGGCGGACACTGAAGCTTTCTTT.

The table lists this clonotype with a few counts. The chain combines TRBV4-1 with TRBJ2-1; D is unresolved. The ends were cut back, 3 bases at V and 6 bases at J, with 18 bases in the middle. Germline CDR1 MGHRA, CDR2 YSYEKL. The CDR3 is made up of 16 amino acids. In DNA, the CDR3 is TGCGCCAGCAGCCACTACCGGAGAGCTTCCCTCAATGAGCAGTTCTTC. Translation gives CASSHYRRASLNEQFF.

Written as DNA, the CDR3 is TGTGCCAGCGCCATAGGTGAAAAACTGTTTTTT. The encoded protein is CASAIGEKLFF. This sequence joins TRBV27 and TRBJ1-4; D unresolved. CDR3 length: 11 residues. V lost 8 bases, J lost 7 bases, and 8 bases lay in between. The germline V gene encodes CDR1 MNHEY and CDR2 SMNVEV (reference sequence).

This clonotype came up a few times. This chain links TRBV20-1 with TRBJ2-7; TRBD2 is a possible D gene (5 bases). This CDR3 is built from 13 residues. Germline loops: CDR1 DFQATT, CDR2 SNEGSKA (reference sequence). The V gene lost 4 bases and the J gene lost 0 bases, with 10 bases spanning the gap. CDR3 sequence (DNA): TGCAGTGCTACCGGCCGGGACTCCTACGAGCAGTACTTC. Translated: CSATGRDSYEQYF.

The genes are TRBV6-1 and TRBJ2-7; D possibly corresponds to TRBD2 (6 bases). V was cut by 6 bases and J by 5 bases, with 17 bases left in between. CDR1 is MNHNS, CDR2 SASEGT, per germline. There are 14 residues in the CDR3. The CDR3 coding sequence is TGTGCCAGCAGCCGTAGCGGAAATACCGACGAGCAGTACTTC. Encoded protein: CASSRSGNTDEQYF.

Note on this clonotype: A much larger clone sits a single nucleotide away, making a read error possible. Since no conserved phenylalanine or tryptophan closes the CDR3, a read error is the likely cause. This CDR3 is CASSYPRHEQYL. The CDR3 bases are TGTGCCAGCAGCTATCCTAGACACGAGCAGTACCTC. The rearrangement joins TRBV13 to TRBJ2-7; unclear D gene. V was pared by 4 bases and J by 5 bases, with 9 bases between. The CDR3 is made up of 12 amino acids. Germline V CDR1 and CDR2: PRHDT, FYEKMQ (reference sequence).

The table lists this clonotype with a few counts. The chain carries TRBV15 and TRBJ2-7; D remains unclear. Germline loops: CDR1 LNHNV, CDR2 YYDKDF (reference sequence). The CDR3 covers 15 residues. V was trimmed by 6 bases and J by 3 bases, leaving 18 bases between them. CDR3 residues: CATSNGYGEVYEQYF. CDR3 nucleotides: TGTGCCACCAGTAATGGGTACGGAGAAGTCTACGAGCAGTACTTC.

This clonotype turned up a few times. The chain uses TRBV28 and TRBJ2-5; possibly TRBD2 for D (5 bases). V gave up 7 bases and J gave up 2 bases, with 11 bases separating them. This CDR3 contains 13 residues. Looked up from germline, CDR1 is MDHEN and CDR2 is SYDVKM. CDR3 DNA sequence: TGTGCCAGCACCGTAGACTATCAAGAGACCCAGTACTTC. It codes for CASTVDYQETQYF.

The chain joins TRBV7-8 to TRBJ2-2; D gene ambiguous. The CDR3 runs to 16 residues. In germline, CDR1 is SGHVS, CDR2 FQNEAQ. V lost 5 bases to trimming and J lost 5 bases, with 18 bases between them. The CDR3 DNA reads as TGTGCCAGCAGCCGTATAAAACCCGGCCGGACCGGGGAGCTGTTTTTT. It yields the protein CASSRIKPGRTGELFF.

This clonotype was seen many times. The rearrangement joins TRBV3-1 to TRBJ1-5; D not certain. This CDR3 is 16 amino acids long. Trimming removed 1 base from V and 3 bases from J, with 13 bases in between. Germline V gene lookup returns CDR1 LGHDT and CDR2 YNNKEL (reference sequence). The chain's CDR3 is CASSQGRGGFNQPQHF. Here the CDR3 DNA reads TGTGCCAGCAGCCAAGGCCGGGGAGGCTTCAATCAGCCCCAGCATTTT.

This clonotype was counted ten times or more. The chain combines TRBV2 with TRBJ2-1; 10 nucleotides align to TRBD2. This CDR3 spans 15 amino acids. Germline V gene lookup returns CDR1 SNHLY and CDR2 FYNNEI. Trimming at V came to 7 bases and at J to 0 bases, leaving 3 bases not matched to a gene. The CDR3 DNA follows: TGTGCCAGCATTAGCGGGAGGAGCTCCTACAATGAGCAGTTCTTC. The encoded protein is CASISGRSSYNEQFF. The whole variable domain, remainder taken from reference TRBV2 and TRBJ2-1, is EPEVTQTPSHQVTQMGQEVILRCVPISNHLYFYWYRQILGQKVEFLVSFYNNEISEKSEIFDDQFSVERPDGSNFTLKIRSTKLEDSAMYFCASISGRSSYNEQFFGPGTRLTVL.

This clonotype was seen at least ten times. The chain recombines TRBV28 with TRBJ2-2, with D unresolved. CDR3 length: 15 residues. Trimming took 2 bases from V and 1 from J, leaving 8 bases between them. Per germline, CDR1 MDHEN and CDR2 SYDVKM. In DNA form, the CDR3 reads TGTGCCAGCAGTTTAGCCCTGGAGAACACCGGGGAGCTGTTTTTT. This gives the protein CASSLALENTGELFF. Full variable domain (missing parts from reference TRBV28 and TRBJ2-2): DVKVTQSSRYLVKRTGEKVFLECVQDMDHENMFWYRQDPGLGLRLIYFSYDVKMKEKGDIPEGYSVSREKKERFSLILESASTNQTSMYLCASSLALENTGELFFGEGSRLTVL.

This clonotype has at least ten counts. The V gene is TRBV2, the J gene TRBJ2-7; 7 bases are a match to TRBD1. Unmatched junction bases numbered 9, after V lost 8 bases and J lost 5 bases. This CDR3 has 13 amino acids. Germline assignment: CDR1 SNHLY and CDR2 FYNNEI. The CDR3 DNA reads TGTGCCAGCTTAGCAACAGGGGTGCACGAGCAGTACTTC. This gives the protein CASLATGVHEQYF.

This clonotype was recorded only once. Since the CDR3 does not end with the conserved phenylalanine or tryptophan, this likely comes from a read error. The V gene is TRBV7-9, the J gene TRBJ2-7, with a tentative D call TRBD2 (5 bases). CDR1 and CDR2 from the germline V gene are SEHNR and FQNEAQ (reference sequence). The V and J ends lost 7 bases and 6 bases respectively, with 10 bases between them. The CDR3 extends over 11 amino acids. CDR3 in DNA: TGTGCCAGCACCCCCGGGGTCGAGCAGTACCTC. Translating it yields CASTPGVEQYL.

This clonotype occurred many times. This chain connects TRBV3-1 to TRBJ2-7; TRBD1 agrees at 7 bases. The CDR3 runs to 15 residues. From germline, CDR1 is LGHDT and CDR2 YNNKEL (reference sequence). Trimming at V came to 1 base and at J to 2 bases, leaving 5 bases not matched to a gene. This chain's CDR3 is CASSQGWDSAYEQYF. CDR3 DNA: TGTGCCAGCAGCCAAGGATGGGACAGTGCCTACGAGCAGTACTTC.